Listed below are T cell receptor beta chains from one sample, sequenced in a study of early T cells in non-severe SARS-CoV-2 infection. TCRdb redid the calling of the 5' RACE reads with MiXCR, one entry per CDR3 protein. The data contain around 55,000 distinct CDR3 sequences, 5% to 7.5% of them singletons. Sample: whole blood, taken at baseline. All receptors come from an adult who was a healthcare worker with PCR-confirmed SARS-CoV-2 infection or an uninfected control (not recorded which). CDR3s include the opening cysteine and the closing phenylalanine or tryptophan. The order of the fields is J gene, D gene, V gene, clone size, CDR3 DNA, CDR3 protein. D genes are given only for firm matches. Only part of the rows carry a size: once, few, many, or a class if the clone is expanded.

j_gene: TRBJ1-4
d_gene: TRBD1
v_gene: TRBV10-3
abundance: NA
CDR3nt: TGTGCCATAACAGGGGACTTCAACGAAAAACTGTTTTTT
CDR3aa: CAITGDFNEKLFF

j_gene: TRBJ2-1
d_gene: TRBD1
v_gene: TRBV28
abundance: few
CDR3nt: TGTGCCAGCAGTTTGCTCGACAGGGGCTCCTACAATGAGCAGTTCTTC
CDR3aa: CASSLLDRGSYNEQFF

j_gene: TRBJ2-1
d_gene: NA
v_gene: TRBV3-1
abundance: many
CDR3nt: TGTGCCAGCAGCCAACGGGCAAGCTACAATGAGCAGTTCTTC
CDR3aa: CASSQRASYNEQFF

j_gene: TRBJ2-7
d_gene: TRBD2
v_gene: TRBV4-2
abundance: few
CDR3nt: TGTGCCAGCAGCCGGACTAGCGGGGGGCCTTACGAGCAGTACTTC
CDR3aa: CASSRTSGGPYEQYF

j_gene: TRBJ2-3
d_gene: NA
v_gene: TRBV11-2
abundance: many
CDR3nt: TGTGCCAGCAGCTTAGACTTTGGCCGCACAGATACGCAGTATTTT
CDR3aa: CASSLDFGRTDTQYF

j_gene: TRBJ1-5
d_gene: NA
v_gene: TRBV30
abundance: many
CDR3nt: TGTGCCTGGAGTGTACGGTACAATCAGCCCCAGCATTTT
CDR3aa: CAWSVRYNQPQHF

j_gene: TRBJ1-2
d_gene: TRBD1
v_gene: TRBV7-9
abundance: few
CDR3nt: TGTGCCAGCAGCCCACCGGGACAGGGTAGGGGTGGCTACACCTTC
CDR3aa: CASSPPGQGRGGYTF

j_gene: TRBJ2-7
d_gene: TRBD1
v_gene: TRBV5-5
abundance: many
CDR3nt: TGTGCCAGCAGGTTGCAGGGACAGGGGGACGAGCAGTACTTC
CDR3aa: CASRLQGQGDEQYF

j_gene: TRBJ2-1
d_gene: NA
v_gene: TRBV5-1
abundance: few
CDR3nt: TGCGCCAGCAGCTTTCTCGGGGCCTCAGCAAATGAGCAGTTCTTC
CDR3aa: CASSFLGASANEQFF

j_gene: TRBJ2-3
d_gene: NA
v_gene: TRBV7-2
abundance: few
CDR3nt: TGTGCCAGCAGCGGCAGACAGAGCACAGATACGCAGTATTTT
CDR3aa: CASSGRQSTDTQYF

j_gene: TRBJ2-2
d_gene: NA
v_gene: TRBV2
abundance: many
CDR3nt: TGTGCCAGCAGTGAATTTGGCAGAAGCACCGGGGAGCTGTTTTTT
CDR3aa: CASSEFGRSTGELFF

j_gene: TRBJ1-2
d_gene: NA
v_gene: TRBV28
abundance: NA
CDR3nt: TGTGCCAGCAGCCAGGGACGAGGCTATGGCTACACCTTC
CDR3aa: CASSQGRGYGYTF

j_gene: TRBJ2-2
d_gene: NA
v_gene: TRBV2
abundance: few
CDR3nt: TGTGCCAGCAGTGACGCAGGGGCGGACACCGGGGAGCTGTTTTTT
CDR3aa: CASSDAGADTGELFF

j_gene: TRBJ1-6
d_gene: TRBD1
v_gene: TRBV27
abundance: NA
CDR3nt: TGTGCCAGCAGACTACAGGGGAGCTTGACCCTCCACTTT
CDR3aa: CASRLQGSLTLHF

j_gene: TRBJ2-3
d_gene: TRBD1
v_gene: TRBV25-1
abundance: few
CDR3nt: TGTGCCAGCAGTGAAAGGGACAGGCAGGCGCAGTATTTT
CDR3aa: CASSERDRQAQYF

j_gene: TRBJ2-3
d_gene: TRBD2
v_gene: TRBV27
abundance: few
CDR3nt: TGTGCCAGCGCAATACTAGCGGGGAGACATACGCAGTATTTT
CDR3aa: CASAILAGRHTQYF

j_gene: TRBJ1-2
d_gene: TRBD1
v_gene: TRBV20-1
abundance: many
CDR3nt: TGCAGTGCTACCAATGACAGGGAGTTTTACTACACCTTC
CDR3aa: CSATNDREFYYTF

j_gene: TRBJ2-7
d_gene: NA
v_gene: TRBV20-1
abundance: many
CDR3nt: TGCAGTGCTAGAACGTTGGAGACTAGGATCTACGAGCAGTACTTC
CDR3aa: CSARTLETRIYEQYF